This passage covers 10 T cell receptor beta chains from one sample sequenced in a study of beta chain features in type 1 diabetes. The entirety of the isolated RNA underwent reverse transcription, so expressed TCRB transcripts were sequenced. Assay used: immunoSEQ multiplex PCR; TCRdb lists only in-frame clones, some missing. There are about 360,000 clones in the sample; roughly 13% occur only once, and 0.017% lies in the top ten. Sequencing was done on a sample of naive CD4+ T cells from blood. The receptor source for this set is a man between 18 and 29 years old in good health.

The chain employs TRBV9 and TRBJ2-3; 7 bases agree with TRBD1. J was trimmed by 2 bases and V by 4 bases; bases with no gene match: 7. The germline V gene encodes CDR1 SGDLS and CDR2 YYNGEE. The CDR3 is 15 amino acids. CDR3 amino acids: CASSLRQGDTDTQYF. The CDR3 region has the DNA TGTGCCAGCAGCCTCCGACAGGGCGACACAGATACGCAGTATTTT. The whole variable domain, remainder taken from reference TRBV9 and TRBJ2-3, is DSGVTQTPKHLITATGQRVTLRCSPRSGDLSVYWYQQSLDQGLQFLIQYYNGEERAKGNILERFSAQQFPDLHSELNLSSLELGDSALYFCASSLRQGDTDTQYFGPGTRLTVL.

This clone was seen a handful of times. The chain carries TRBV6-6 and TRBJ2-1; 10 nucleotides agree with TRBD1. This CDR3 is built from 16 residues. V dropped 7 bases and J dropped 7; count of bases not matched to a gene: 13. From germline, CDR1 is MNHNY and CDR2 SVGAGI (reference sequence). The CDR3 nucleotides are TGTGCCAGCAACATGGCGGGGGACAGGGGAGTAAATGAGCAGTTCTTC. This encodes CASNMAGDRGVNEQFF.

The V call is TRBV2, the J call TRBJ2-7; 9 bases line up with TRBD1. V lost 7 bases, J lost 2 bases, and 6 bases stayed unmatched. The CDR3 runs to 14 residues. Germline CDR1 and CDR2: SNHLY and FYNNEI. CDR3 nucleotide sequence: TGTGCCAGCACCTGGACAGGGGCGGCCTACGAGCAGTACTTC. It specifies CASTWTGAAYEQYF.

This clone turned up a few times. The V call is TRBV5-1, the J call TRBJ1-2, with D possibly matching TRBD1 (5 bases). Germline V CDR1 and CDR2: SGHRS, YFSETQ. Deletions cut 5 bases from V and 0 bases from J, with 8 bases between. The CDR3 length is 13 residues. In DNA form, the CDR3 reads TGCGCCAGCAGGGCGACAGCTAACTATGGCTACACCTTC. This translates into CASRATANYGYTF.

This clone showed up just a few times. The J gene is TRBJ2-5, the V gene TRBV7-3, with 11 bases identical to TRBD2. The V segment lost 4 bases and the J segment 2 bases; nucleotides outside the gene matches: 6. The CDR3 totals 16 residues. Germline values: CDR1 SGHTA, CDR2 FQGTGA. This CDR3 is CASSSSGTSGQETQYF. The CDR3 DNA follows: TGTGCCAGCAGCTCCTCCGGGACTAGCGGTCAAGAGACCCAGTACTTC.

The sample holds a few counts of this clone. The chain employs TRBV6-5 and TRBJ1-1; a possible D gene is TRBD1 (6 bases). Germline loops: CDR1 MNHEY, CDR2 SVGAGI. Trimming cost V 7 bases and J 5 bases, with 20 bases left between them. This CDR3 comprises 15 residues. DNA for the CDR3: TGTGCCAGCACCAACGGCGGCTACAGGGCTACTGAAGCTTTCTTT. Translating it yields CASTNGGYRATEAFF.

This clone has ten or more counts. The chain links TRBV29-1 to TRBJ2-1; 9 nucleotides line up with TRBD1. V lost 7 bases to trimming and J lost 10 bases; unmatched junction nucleotides: 11. The CDR3 is 13 residues long. CDR1 and CDR2 (germline): SQVTM, ANQGSEA. The CDR3 DNA is TGCAGCGGGACAGGGGCCTACCCGAGGGAGCAGTTCTTC. Translated: CSGTGAYPREQFF.

The rearrangement links TRBV19 to TRBJ2-1, with 8 bases fitting TRBD1. The CDR3 covers 14 residues. Germline CDR1 LNHDA, CDR2 SQIVND (reference sequence). J lost 2 bases, V lost 7 bases, and 4 bases had no gene match. The CDR3 spells CASNQGAAYNEQFF. CDR3 nucleotide sequence: TGTGCCAGTAACCAGGGGGCTGCCTACAATGAGCAGTTCTTC.

This clone was counted only a few times. The genes are TRBV4-3 and TRBJ2-7; D call uncertain. CDR3 length: 14 amino acids. Germline values: CDR1 LGHNA, CDR2 YSLEER. V lost 0 bases, J lost 8 bases, and 14 bases lay in between. The CDR3 region has the DNA TGCGCCAGCAGCCAAGATATGGCTGCCAGGCAGCAGTACTTC. Its protein is CASSQDMAARQQYF.

The chain couples TRBV5-1 to TRBJ2-5, with D perhaps matching TRBD1 (5 bases). The J call is in doubt because the DNA end fits TRBJ2-7 better. This CDR3 has 11 amino acids. Germline V gives CDR1 SGHRS, CDR2 YFSETQ. CDR3 nucleotides: TGCGCCAGCAGGCAGGGCTACGAGCAGTACTTC. It encodes CASRQGYEQYF.